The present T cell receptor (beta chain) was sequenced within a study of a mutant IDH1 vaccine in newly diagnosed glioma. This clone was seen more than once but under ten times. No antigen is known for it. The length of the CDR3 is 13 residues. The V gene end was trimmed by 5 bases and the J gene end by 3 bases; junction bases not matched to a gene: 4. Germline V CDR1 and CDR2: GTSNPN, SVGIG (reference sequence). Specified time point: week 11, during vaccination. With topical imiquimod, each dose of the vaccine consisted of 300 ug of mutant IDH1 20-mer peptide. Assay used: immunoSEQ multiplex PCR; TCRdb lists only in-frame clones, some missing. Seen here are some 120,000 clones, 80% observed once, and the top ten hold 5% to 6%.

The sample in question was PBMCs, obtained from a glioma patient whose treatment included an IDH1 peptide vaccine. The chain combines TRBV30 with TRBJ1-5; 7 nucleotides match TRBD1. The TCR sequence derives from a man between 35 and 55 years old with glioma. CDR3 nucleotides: TGTGCCTGGGAACAGGGGCCCAATCAGCCCCAGCATTTT. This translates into CAWEQGPNQPQHF.